The 21 T cell receptor beta chains below all came from one sample that was sequenced in a study of blood T cell repertoires in COVID-19. Produced via immunoSEQ multiplex PCR; TCRdb's table is partial and in-frame only. The sample includes some 180,000 clones, around 76% of them seen just once. Source material: peripheral blood. These receptors were obtained from a woman in her forties or fifties with active or convalescent COVID-19.

The chain has TRBV10-3 and TRBJ1-1; a weak D match, TRBD1 (6 bases). The CDR3 has 15 amino acids. Trimming removed 7 bases at V and 2 bases at J, with 17 bases between. Per the germline V gene, CDR1 is ENHRY and CDR2 is SYGVKD. The CDR3 DNA reads TGTGCCATCAAAGAAACAGGGAACTCCAACACTGAAGCTTTCTTT. Its protein product is CAIKETGNSNTEAFF.

The chain joins TRBV9 to TRBJ1-1; D is uncertain. V lost 0 bases and J 4 bases, leaving 16 bases between the germline ends. The CDR3 runs to 16 residues. CDR1 is SGDLS and CDR2 is YYNGEE in the germline V gene. The DNA for the CDR3 is TGTGCCAGCAGCGTAGGGGTAGGGAGCGGTGGCACTGAAGCTTTCTTT. Its translation is CASSVGVGSGGTEAFF.

This clone was observed once. The chain couples TRBV4-3 to TRBJ2-1, with 10 bases identical to TRBD2. Germline assignment: CDR1 LGHNA and CDR2 YSLEER. V lost 0 bases to trimming and J lost 7 bases; unmatched junction nucleotides: 6. The CDR3 is 16 amino acids. Written as DNA, the CDR3 is TGCGCCAGCAGCCAAGATCTACTAGCGGGGAGAAATGAGCAGTTCTTC. Its translation: CASSQDLLAGRNEQFF.

The genes are TRBV3-1 (or the pseudogene TRBV3-2) and TRBJ1-2, with D possibly being TRBD1 (5 bases). Germline V CDR1 and CDR2: LGHDT, YNNKEL (reference sequence). The CDR3 is 14 residues long. The V end lost 7 bases, the J end lost 2 bases, and 14 bases lay between the germline ends. CDR3 nucleotide sequence: TGTGCCAGCACCCTAAGGGGAGGGAACTATGGCTACACCTTC. It codes for CASTLRGGNYGYTF.

The chain joins TRBV6-5 to TRBJ1-1; D is unclear. The ends were cut back, 0 bases at V and 4 bases at J, with 6 bases in the middle. Germline CDR1 MNHEY, CDR2 SVGAGI. CDR3 length: 13 residues. The CDR3 nucleotides read TGTGCCAGCAGTTACTCAGGAGTCACTGAAGCTTTCTTT. Translation: CASSYSGVTEAFF.

V and J are TRBV14 and TRBJ1-1; a possible D gene is TRBD1 (5 bases). The CDR3 consists of 13 residues. V lost 2 bases to trimming and J lost 11 bases, with 15 bases between them. CDR1 is SGHDN and CDR2 is FVKESK in the germline V gene. As DNA, the CDR3 is TGTGCCAGCAGCCAATCCGTTAAGGGGAAGGCTTTCTTT. Translated, it gives CASSQSVKGKAFF.

J is TRBJ1-5 and V is TRBV6-1; a possible D gene is TRBD1 (5 bases). There are 15 residues in the CDR3. The germline CDR1 and CDR2 sequences are MNHNS and SASEGT. Trimming cost V 2 bases and J 10 bases, with 18 bases left between them. In DNA, the CDR3 is TGTGCCAGCAGTGAACGATCGGATGACAGAGCCCCCCAGCATTTT. Translated: CASSERSDDRAPQHF.

The chain combines TRBV19 with TRBJ1-2; weak D call: TRBD1 (6 bases). Trimming took off 3 bases at V and 7 bases at J, with 15 bases between the two ends. The CDR3 is 14 amino acids. In germline, CDR1 is LNHDA, CDR2 SQIVND (reference sequence). The DNA for the CDR3 is TGTGCCAGTAGTATGGGAACAGGGATTGGTGGCTACACCTTC. Amino acid sequence: CASSMGTGIGGYTF.

The chain links TRBV6-2 or TRBV6-3 to TRBJ1-5, with D hard to call. The length of the CDR3 is 15 residues. The germline V gene encodes CDR1 MNHEY and CDR2 SVGEGT. V was trimmed by 4 bases and J by 2 bases, leaving 12 bases between them. The CDR3 reads CASSFEQSGNQPQHF. The CDR3 region has the DNA TGTGCCAGCAGTTTTGAACAGAGTGGCAATCAGCCCCAGCATTTT.

This clone appeared once. The V gene is TRBV7-6, the J gene TRBJ2-2; TRBD2 is a possible D gene (5 bases). Per germline, CDR1 SGHVS and CDR2 FNYEAQ. Trimming pared 4 bases from V and 0 bases from J, leaving 12 bases between. This CDR3 contains 16 residues. For the CDR3, the DNA is TGTGCCAGCAGCTCGAGACTATCCGCGAACACCGGGGAGCTGTTTTTT. This gives the protein CASSSRLSANTGELFF.

This rearrangement joins TRBV28 to TRBJ2-5, with 8 bases that match TRBD2. The germline CDR1 and CDR2 sequences are MDHEN and SYDVKM. CDR3 length: 16 residues. With 1 base clipped from V and 5 bases from J, the junction kept 9 bases outside the gene matches. The DNA for the CDR3 is TGTGCCAGCAGTTTATCTCCGGGGGGGCTCGGGGAGACCCAGTACTTC. This encodes CASSLSPGGLGETQYF.

V gene TRBV7-3 combines with J gene TRBJ2-7; possibly TRBD1 for D (7 bases). The germline gives CDR1 SGHTA, CDR2 FQGTGA. The CDR3 contains 16 residues. The ends were cut back, 2 bases at V and 3 bases at J, with 17 bases in the middle. The CDR3 bases are TGTGCCAGCAGCTTAGGTCCAGGGGGTAGCGGCTACGAGCAGTACTTC. Translating gives CASSLGPGGSGYEQYF. Complete variable domain (other parts from reference TRBV7-3 and TRBJ2-7): GAGVSQTPSNKVTEKGKYVELRCDPISGHTALYWYRQSLGQGPEFLIYFQGTGAADDSGLPNDRFFAVRPEGSVSTLKIQRTERGDSAVYLCASSLGPGGSGYEQYFGPGTRLTVT.

As for this clone: The sample has other DNA sequences that encode this CDR3 too. This rearrangement joins TRBV18 to TRBJ1-6; D remains unclear. CDR1 KGHSH and CDR2 LQKENI come from the germline V gene. Trimming removed 3 bases from V and 9 bases from J, with 9 bases in between. This CDR3 region has 13 residues. For the CDR3, the DNA is TGTGCCAGCTCACCGGAGGAGGGTTCACCCCTCCACTTT. It codes for CASSPEEGSPLHF.

This chain joins TRBV29-1 and TRBJ1-2, with unresolved D. Trimming removed 1 base from V and 4 bases from J, with 16 bases in between. Germline CDR1 SQVTM, CDR2 ANQGSEA. The CDR3 runs to 15 residues. CDR3 sequence: CSVEGIAGPPYGYTF. The CDR3 region has the DNA TGCAGCGTTGAAGGGATTGCAGGTCCGCCCTATGGCTACACCTTC.

The chain recombines TRBV6-5 with TRBJ1-2, with a possible D match to TRBD1 (6 bases). The germline gives CDR1 MNHEY, CDR2 SVGAGI. The CDR3 covers 15 residues. Trimming shortened V by 1 base and J by 4 bases, and 13 bases separated the two germline ends. The CDR3 reads CASSYLDRNLYGYTF. The CDR3, as DNA: TGTGCCAGCAGTTACTTGGACAGAAACCTCTATGGCTACACCTTC.

The chain joins TRBV5-8 to TRBJ2-3; 11 bases fit TRBD2. Germline V gene lookup returns CDR1 SGHTS and CDR2 YDEGEE. This CDR3 spans 15 amino acids. V trimming: 5 bases; J trimming: 1 base; junction bases outside the gene matches: 3. The CDR3 DNA sequence: TGTGCCAGCAGTGTGACTAGCGGGGGCACAGATACGCAGTATTTT. This sequence encodes CASSVTSGGTDTQYF.

The rearrangement links TRBV19 to TRBJ1-5; a weak D match, TRBD1 (6 bases). The CDR3 loop spans 15 amino acids. Trimming stripped 1 base from V and 7 bases from J, with 14 bases between. Looked up from germline, CDR1 is LNHDA and CDR2 is SQIVND (reference sequence). Written as DNA, the CDR3 is TGTGCCAGTAGTATAGTGCAGGGGAGAAGGCAGCCCCAGCATTTT. Amino acid sequence: CASSIVQGRRQPQHF.

The gene calls are TRBV19 and TRBJ2-3; TRBD2 matches at 7 bases. The J segment lost 0 bases and the V segment lost 3 bases, leaving 6 bases of the junction unmatched. This CDR3 is 16 amino acids long. Germline V CDR1 and CDR2: LNHDA, SQIVND (reference sequence). CDR3 sequence (DNA): TGTGCCAGTAGTATCCCTGGCGGGGGTAGCACAGATACGCAGTATTTT. Its translation: CASSIPGGGSTDTQYF.

With regard to this clone: The sample has other DNA sequences that encode this CDR3 too. The chain couples TRBV7-2 to TRBJ2-1; D call uncertain. This CDR3 has 13 amino acids. Germline V gene sequence: CDR1 SGHTA, CDR2 FQGNSA. The V and J ends lost 1 base and 4 bases respectively, with 5 bases between them. As DNA, the CDR3 is TGTGCCAGCAGCTTAGGGCTTTACAATGAGCAGTTCTTC. Amino acids: CASSLGLYNEQFF.

This clone was seen once. The chain is built from TRBV3-1 (or the pseudogene TRBV3-2) and TRBJ2-7; TRBD1 aligns across 12 bases. Germline CDR1 is LGHDT and CDR2 is YNNKEL (reference sequence). CDR3 length equals 18 residues. V trimming: 2 bases; J trimming: 7 bases; junction bases outside the gene matches: 15. The CDR3 DNA reads TGTGCCAGCAGCCAACCTAACGCCCGGGGACAGGGGGCATGGGAGCAGTACTTC. It encodes CASSQPNARGQGAWEQYF.

The chain couples TRBV3-1 (or the pseudogene TRBV3-2) to TRBJ2-5; 8 bases align to TRBD2. The V gene end was trimmed by 0 bases and the J gene end by 2 bases; junction bases not matched to a gene: 8. The length of the CDR3 is 17 residues. Germline loops: CDR1 LGHDT, CDR2 YNNKEL (reference sequence). CDR3 region: CASSQESRKRGQETQYF. CDR3 DNA sequence: TGTGCCAGCAGCCAAGAGTCCCGAAAGCGGGGGCAAGAGACCCAGTACTTC.